The present T cell receptor (beta chain) was sequenced within a study of Graves' ophthalmopathy and Graves' hyperthyroidism (dated by TCRdb to 2016 to 2019). Turning to the overall study: Peripheral blood was collected at initial diagnosis, before any treatment. Following sampling, methimazole starting at 30 mg daily was administered to hyperthyroidism patients, and high-dose intravenous methylprednisolone was administered to ophthalmopathy patients. In five or six hyperthyroidism patients, the T-cell repertoires found in thyroid tissue were compared with those found in blood. The study used signatures of the TCR beta repertoire to tell Graves' ophthalmopathy apart from Graves' hyperthyroidism and to predict which patients would progress to ophthalmopathy. To explore V-J signatures distinguishing ophthalmopathy from hyperthyroidism, a discovery set of around 97 patients (about 41 ophthalmopathy, around 55 stable hyperthyroidism) was enrolled. In total, some 140 blood samples were TCR-sequenced: some 43 ophthalmopathy, 75 hyperthyroidism and about 17 hyperthyroidism-to-ophthalmopathy patients. For independent validation, a separate cohort was made up of 18 to 20 hyperthyroidism patients plus 17 patients who later progressed from hyperthyroidism to ophthalmopathy. The full study reports these points: Most of the expanded thyroid clonotypes with a frequency above 0.001 were also detected in blood, and it was suggested that the thyroid immune response may be reflected by blood repertoires. Ophthalmopathy was separated from stable hyperthyroidism by the 13-signature model with roughly 87% sensitivity and around 81% specificity in cross-validation and with 80%/75% in the test set. No statistical method was used to set the sample size in advance, and the investigators knew which group each participant was assigned to. In validation, the model predicted ophthalmopathy progression with about 64% sensitivity and 72.22% specificity; roughly 11 predicted patients were CT-confirmed with GO in a median of around 6 months.

CDR1 MNHEY and CDR2 SVGEGT are derived from the germline V gene. From the cysteine up to the phenylalanine, the CDR3 has a length of 13 residues. The DNA shown is the 39-base CDR3, in frame from base 1. Germline trimming: 1 base from V, 8 bases from J; junction bases outside gene matches: 4. This clonotype was seen ten or more times. Its antigen specificity is not known. No qualities accompany the bases; no much larger clone lies one base away. TCR beta CDR3 regions were amplified from RNA transcripts for repertoire sequencing. The first round of RT-PCR was done with HTBI primers and the Qiagen OneStep RT-PCR kit, and was followed by a second round of multiplex PCR, then size selection and purification. Libraries were sequenced paired-end with 100 bp reads on an Illumina HiSeq2000. On the study's bioinformatics: SOAPnuke was used to process the reads, throwing out any read that had adapters, had uncalled bases, had a mean Phred below 15, or lacked an exact constant-primer or identifier match. High-quality paired reads were merged with COPE v1.2.5. Clonotypes were defined as unique nucleotide sequences and were aligned to IMGT TRB V, D and J references using MiTCR v1.1. The analysis was limited to V-J combinations with a frequency above 0.0001, which together covered around 99% of the repertoires. A TCR clonal expansion and chaos score per V-J combination was defined as the ratio of F50 clonal expansion to chaos observed in the TCRdist matrix. Features were reduced by Welch's t-statistics and random forest to roughly 14 V-J combinations, which fed a naive Bayes classifier. The Morisita-Horn index was used to measure how similar the thyroid and blood repertoires were. TCRdb reanalyzed the raw reads on its own, using fastp at Q25 for trimming and MiXCR for clone calling, and kept in-frame beta chains. Under each unique CDR3 protein, matching rows form one entry showing the most common genes and DNA. The V and J calls and clone size are TCRdb's, not the authors'. This sample comprises around 340,000 distinct CDR3 sequences, about a sixth of them detected only once. Of the sample, over 9% falls within the top ten clones.

Ophthalmopathy patients were characterized by moderately to severely active disease, a Clinical Activity Score of at least 3, a NOSPECS grade of at least 4, and a disease duration under 3 months. Patients with other autoimmune diseases, uncontrolled infections, pregnancy or lactation were excluded. Diagnosis was based on clinical symptoms, serum thyroxine, TRAb, thyroid ultrasound and orbital computed tomography. Ficoll-Paque density gradient centrifugation was used to isolate PBMCs from 8 to 10 ml of fresh peripheral blood. Total RNA was extracted with Trizol reagent and quality-checked on an Agilent 2100 Bioanalyzer.

The sequenced sample was peripheral blood. The receptor was isolated from an adult man with Graves' ophthalmopathy. The rearrangement combines TRBV6-2 or TRBV6-3 with TRBJ1-2; 7 of the junction bases match TRBD1. The base sequence is TGTGCCAGCAGTTACTTCACAGGGGAAGGCTACACCTTC. This translates into CASSYFTGEGYTF.